The 3 T cell receptor beta chains given below trace back to one sample, sequenced in a study of blood T cell repertoires in COVID-19. The assay was immunoSEQ multiplex PCR, and TCRdb's table has in-frame clones only and misses some. The data show under 200,000 clones, about 80% seen once. Sequenced input: peripheral blood. These receptors all come from a man aged 65 to 85 with active or convalescent COVID-19.

The rearrangement links TRBV12-5 to TRBJ2-1; 10 bases are a match to TRBD2. In germline, CDR1 is LGHNT, CDR2 FRNRAP. CDR3 length equals 17 residues. Losses at the gene ends were 3 bases for V and 7 bases for J; bases not matched to a gene: 12. CDR3 residues: CASGLEISGRAANEQFF. CDR3 bases: TGTGCTAGTGGTTTAGAAATCAGCGGGAGGGCCGCGAATGAGCAGTTCTTC.

This clone was detected once. The rearrangement uses TRBV7-6 and TRBJ2-2, with 10 bases lining up with TRBD1. J gave up 2 bases and V 3 bases, and 12 bases lay outside the gene matches. The CDR3 totals 19 residues. Per germline, CDR1 SGHVS and CDR2 FNYEAQ. CDR3 region: CASSFIPGQGSRNTGELFF. The DNA for the CDR3 is TGTGCCAGCAGCTTCATTCCGGGACAGGGGAGTCGAAACACCGGGGAGCTGTTTTTT. Full variable domain (remainder filled in from reference TRBV7-6 and TRBJ2-2): GAGVSQSPRYKVTKRGQDVALRCDPISGHVSLYWYRQALGQGPEFLTYFNYEAQQDKSGLPNDRFSAERPEGSISTLTIQRTEQRDSAMYRCASSFIPGQGSRNTGELFFGEGSRLTVL.

This rearrangement joins TRBV6-5 to TRBJ2-7; TRBD1 matches at 7 bases. The CDR3 covers 14 residues. V trimming: 6 bases; J trimming: 4 bases; junction bases outside the gene matches: 9. Germline values: CDR1 MNHEY, CDR2 SVGAGI. The CDR3 region has the DNA TGTGCCAGCAGGCCATTACAGGGGAGATACGAGCAGTACTTC. Its protein is CASRPLQGRYEQYF.